Listed below are T cell receptor beta chains from one sample, sequenced in a study of cytomegalovirus exposure and HLA in healthy donors. Data came from immunoSEQ multiplex PCR; TCRdb stores just in-frame clones and leaves some out. The data show some 82,000 clones, 70% to 85% seen once. Sequenced: PBMCs. These receptors came from a woman aged 45-65 years in good health and CMV-seronegative. The CDR3 runs from the conserved cysteine through the conserved F or W. The D gene is left open where the match is weak. The size entry is marked missing in some rows and otherwise reads once, few, many or a size class.

clone_size	j_call	d_call	v_call	cdr3_aa	cdr3_nt
NA	TRBJ2-6	NA	TRBV18	CASSPASGANVLTF	TGTGCCAGCTCACCGGCCTCAGGGGCCAACGTCCTGACTTTC
NA	TRBJ1-5	NA	TRBV19	CASSTGTRNQPQHF	TGTGCCAGTAGTACCGGGACTAGGAATCAGCCCCAGCATTTT
NA	TRBJ2-1	TRBD2	TRBV4-2	CASSPSRTSGRSSSGQFF	TGTGCCAGCAGCCCGTCCCGGACTAGCGGGAGGTCCTCCTCTGGGCAGTTCTTC
few	TRBJ1-1	NA	TRBV18	CASSPSGVVGTEAFF	TGTGCCAGCTCACCGTCAGGGGTCGTGGGCACTGAAGCTTTCTTT
NA	TRBJ2-7	TRBD2	TRBV4-2	CASSQDLSGGRDEQYF	TGTGCCAGCAGCCAAGATCTATCGGGAGGGAGAGACGAGCAGTACTTC
NA	TRBJ2-3	NA	TRBV19	CASSVRQGGGTDTQYF	TGTGCCAGTAGTGTCCGACAGGGCGGGGGCACAGATACGCAGTATTTT
NA	TRBJ2-1	NA	TRBV7-9	CASSYRGGRGQGDEQFF	TGTGCCAGCAGCTATAGGGGGGGGAGGGGCCAAGGGGATGAGCAGTTCTTC
NA	TRBJ2-7	NA	TRBV7-9	CASSLGQVTYEQYF	TGTGCCAGCAGCTTAGGACAGGTTACCTACGAGCAGTACTTC
NA	TRBJ1-2	TRBD1	TRBV15	CATSGPGQGYGYTF	TGTGCCACCAGCGGCCCGGGACAGGGATATGGCTACACCTTC
few	TRBJ2-7	TRBD2	TRBV6-5	CASSNSGRFYEQYF	TGTGCCAGCAGCAATAGCGGGAGATTCTACGAGCAGTACTTC
NA	TRBJ2-2	NA	TRBV6-5	CASSYSENTGELFF	TGTGCCAGCAGTTATTCAGAGAACACCGGGGAGCTGTTTTTT
NA	TRBJ2-3	TRBD1	TRBV6-6	CATSPGTGDTDTQYF	TGTGCCACTTCCCCCGGGACAGGGGACACAGATACGCAGTATTTT
NA	TRBJ2-7	TRBD1	TRBV6-5	CASSYQRDRGNEQYF	TGTGCCAGCAGTTACCAACGGGACAGGGGTAACGAGCAGTACTTC
few	TRBJ1-4	TRBD1	TRBV7-8	CASSLGTGYGNEKLFF	TGTGCCAGCAGCTTAGGGACAGGCTATGGTAATGAAAAACTGTTTTTT
NA	TRBJ1-1	NA	TRBV2	CASYGNTEAFF	TGTGCCAGCTACGGGAACACTGAAGCTTTCTTT
NA	TRBJ2-1	NA	TRBV19	CASSKGPYNEQFF	TGTGCCAGTAGCAAGGGGCCCTACAATGAGCAGTTCTTC
NA	TRBJ1-5	NA	TRBV4-3	CASSQDRGLLNQPQHF	TGCGCCAGCAGCCAAGATCGAGGCCTACTCAATCAGCCCCAGCATTTT
NA	TRBJ2-3	TRBD1	TRBV5-6	CASSILAGGVADTQYF	TGTGCCAGCAGCATCCTAGCAGGGGGAGTGGCAGATACGCAGTATTTT
NA	TRBJ1-1	TRBD1	TRBV6-6	CASSYRQGQVEAFF	TGTGCCAGCAGTTACCGACAGGGGCAGGTTGAAGCTTTCTTT
NA	TRBJ2-3	NA	TRBV9	CASSLSHYTDTQYF	TGTGCCAGCAGCCTCAGCCACTACACAGATACGCAGTATTTT
NA	TRBJ2-5	TRBD2	TRBV4-2	CASSHPDHGLAGGTKETQYF	TGTGCCAGCAGCCACCCGGACCACGGACTAGCGGGAGGCACCAAAGAGACCCAGTACTTC
once	TRBJ2-7	NA	TRBV10-3	CAISEIGSSYEQYF	TGTGCCATCAGTGAGATAGGGAGCTCCTACGAGCAGTACTTC
few	TRBJ1-2	NA	TRBV2	CASRVFRDGYTF	TGTGCCAGCAGAGTTTTTCGAGATGGCTACACCTTC
few	TRBJ1-1	NA	TRBV5-1	CASKRERQMNTEAFF	TGCGCCTCAAAAAGGGAACGACAGATGAACACTGAAGCTTTCTTT